This entry is about one T cell receptor (beta chain). No antigen is known for it. Trimming removed 0 bases from V and 7 bases from J, with 19 bases in between. CDR3 length: 17 amino acids. Germline V gene sequence: CDR1 SGHRS, CDR2 YFSETQ. Clones were read by immunoSEQ multiplex PCR, and TCRdb kept only the in-frame ones, dropping some. The table includes over 6,500 clones, 78% detected once. Patient tissue came from resections in Japan or China, 2014–2017. These data belong to a study of immune evolution from preneoplasia to lung adenocarcinoma. Study observations and caveats: Normal lung had highest clonality; later lesions appeared denser, more diverse.

The sample taken for sequencing was FFPE adjacent normal lung tissue. The rearrangement joins TRBV5-1 to TRBJ1-4, with D possibly being TRBD1 (6 bases). This TCR derives from a person aged 65 to 79 with lung adenocarcinoma. CDR3 nucleotide sequence: TGCGCCAGCAGCTTGGACCGGTTCGGGGGGCTTGTTGAAAAACTGTTTTTT. Amino acids: CASSLDRFGGLVEKLFF. Full variable domain (remainder filled in from reference TRBV5-1 and TRBJ1-4): KAGVTQTPRYLIKTRGQQVTLSCSPISGHRSVSWYQQTPGQGLQFLFEYFSETQRNKGNFPGRFSGRQFSNSRSEMNVSTLELGDSALYLCASSLDRFGGLVEKLFFGSGTQLSVL.